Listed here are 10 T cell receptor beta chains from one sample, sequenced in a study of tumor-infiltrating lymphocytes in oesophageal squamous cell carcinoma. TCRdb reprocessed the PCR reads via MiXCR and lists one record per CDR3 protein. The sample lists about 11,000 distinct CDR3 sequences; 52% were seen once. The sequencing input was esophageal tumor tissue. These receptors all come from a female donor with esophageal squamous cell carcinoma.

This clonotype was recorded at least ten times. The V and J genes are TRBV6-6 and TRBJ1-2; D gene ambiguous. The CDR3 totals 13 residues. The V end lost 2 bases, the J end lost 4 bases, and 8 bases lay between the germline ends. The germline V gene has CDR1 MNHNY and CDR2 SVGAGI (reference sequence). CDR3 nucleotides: TGTGCCAGCAGTTACGTCAGCTCCTATGGCTACACCTTC. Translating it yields CASSYVSSYGYTF.

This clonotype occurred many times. DNA for the CDR3: TGCGCCAGCAGCCGCGGACTTGGCACAGATACGCAGTATTTT. Translation: CASSRGLGTDTQYF. The chain employs TRBV4-1 and TRBJ2-3, with D perhaps TRBD2 (5 bases). The germline gives CDR1 MGHRA, CDR2 YSYEKL. With 4 bases removed from V and 1 base from J, the gap between germline ends came to 9 bases. The CDR3 length is 14 residues.

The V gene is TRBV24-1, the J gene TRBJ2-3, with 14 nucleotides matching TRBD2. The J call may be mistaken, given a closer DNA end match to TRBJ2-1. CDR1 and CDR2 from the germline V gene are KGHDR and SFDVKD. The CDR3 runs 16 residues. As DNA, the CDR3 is TGTGCCACCAGTGACCCCGGGACTAGCGGGAGCTATGAGCAGTTCTTC. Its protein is CATSDPGTSGSYEQFF.

This chain's CDR3 is CASSYSRGGEAGGPNEQYF. CDR3 bases: TGTGCCAGCAGTTACTCGAGGGGGGGCGAGGCGGGAGGGCCCAACGAGCAGTACTTC. V gene TRBV6-6 combines with J gene TRBJ2-3, with TRBD2 matching 9 bases. The J call is in doubt because the DNA end fits TRBJ2-7 better. The CDR3 totals 19 residues. CDR1 is MNHNY and CDR2 is SVGAGI in the germline V gene (reference sequence).

The CDR3, as DNA: TGTGCCAGCAGCTTAGGGAGCGGGAGGGATGAGCAGTTCTTC. Protein: CASSLGSGRDEQFF. J is TRBJ2-5 and V is TRBV7-2, with 10 bases identical to TRBD2. The J call is in doubt because the DNA end fits TRBJ2-1 better. CDR1 and CDR2 from the germline V gene are SGHTA and FQGNSA. CDR3 length: 14 residues.

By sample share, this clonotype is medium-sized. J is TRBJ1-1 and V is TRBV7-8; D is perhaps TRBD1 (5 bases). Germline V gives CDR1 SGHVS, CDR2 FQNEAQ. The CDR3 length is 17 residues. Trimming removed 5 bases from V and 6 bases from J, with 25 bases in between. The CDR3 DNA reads TGTGCCAGCAGCCCTGAAGGGCAGAACAGGCCTCGGGCTGAAGCTTTCTTT. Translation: CASSPEGQNRPRAEAFF. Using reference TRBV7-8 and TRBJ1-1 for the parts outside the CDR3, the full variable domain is GAGVSQSPRYKVAKRGQDVALRCDPISGHVSLFWYQQALGQGPEFLTYFQNEAQLDKSGLPSDRFFAERPEGSVSTLKIQRTQQEDSAVYLCASSPEGQNRPRAEAFFGQGTRLTVV.

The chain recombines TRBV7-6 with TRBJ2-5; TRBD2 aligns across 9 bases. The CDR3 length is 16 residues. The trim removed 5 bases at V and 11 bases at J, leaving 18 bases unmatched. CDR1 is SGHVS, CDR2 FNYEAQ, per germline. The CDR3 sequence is CASSPRLAETYNEQYF. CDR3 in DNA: TGTGCCAGCAGCCCCCGACTAGCGGAGACGTACAATGAGCAGTACTTC.

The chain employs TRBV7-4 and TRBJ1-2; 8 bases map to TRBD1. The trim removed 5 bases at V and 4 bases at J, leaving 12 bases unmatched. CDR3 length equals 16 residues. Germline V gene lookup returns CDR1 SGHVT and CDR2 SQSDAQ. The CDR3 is CASSRGQGRRSYGYTF. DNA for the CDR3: TGTGCCAGCAGCCGTGGACAGGGAAGAAGGAGCTATGGCTACACCTTC.

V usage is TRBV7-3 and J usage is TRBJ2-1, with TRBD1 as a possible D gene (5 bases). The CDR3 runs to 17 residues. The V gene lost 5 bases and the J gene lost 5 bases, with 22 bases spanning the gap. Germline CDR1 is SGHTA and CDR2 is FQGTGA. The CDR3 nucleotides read TGTGCCAGCAGCCCAAAGGGGCCACCGACAGAGAACAATGAGCAGTTCTTC. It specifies CASSPKGPPTENNEQFF.

DNA for the CDR3: TGTGCCAGCAGTCGCACTAGCGACAATGAGCAGTTCTTC. The encoded protein is CASSRTSDNEQFF. The chain combines TRBV6-8 with TRBJ2-1; 7 nucleotides agree with TRBD2. This CDR3 has 13 residues. The germline V gene encodes CDR1 MNHGY and CDR2 SAAAGT. Unmatched junction bases numbered 3, after V lost 5 bases and J lost 5 bases.